The sequence of this T cell receptor (beta chain) was determined in a study of T-cell reconstitution after alpha-beta-depleted transplantation in children. Findings and caveats of the study: Day-60 TCRbeta diversity that was high in some patients was derived from surviving recipient T cells and thymic progenitors. At around two months after transplant, the alpha-beta T cells were reportedly derived from several hundred expanded clones that came from non-depleted graft cells.

As regards this clonotype: Its antigen is undetermined.

For TCRbeta, the library was prepared with unique molecular identifiers. TCRdb ran MiXCR on the PCR reads and lists one entry per CDR3 protein. Of more than 200,000 distinct CDR3 sequences in the sample, around 25% are singletons; the top ten hold about 2.5%. The germline V gene encodes CDR1 MDHEN and CDR2 SYDVKM. V lost 5 bases and J lost 0, with 15 bases in between. This CDR3 has 16 amino acids. The sequence derives from a girl between 2 and 10 years old with Fanconi anemia, due to receive a stem cell transplant. This sequence joins TRBV28 and TRBJ2-3; D is uncertain. The material sequenced was PBMCs, taken before TCRalphabeta/CD19-depleted stem cell transplant. Here the CDR3 reads CASSQTEVPSTDTQYF. CDR3 DNA sequence: TGTGCCAGCAGTCAAACAGAGGTCCCGAGCACAGATACGCAGTATTTT.